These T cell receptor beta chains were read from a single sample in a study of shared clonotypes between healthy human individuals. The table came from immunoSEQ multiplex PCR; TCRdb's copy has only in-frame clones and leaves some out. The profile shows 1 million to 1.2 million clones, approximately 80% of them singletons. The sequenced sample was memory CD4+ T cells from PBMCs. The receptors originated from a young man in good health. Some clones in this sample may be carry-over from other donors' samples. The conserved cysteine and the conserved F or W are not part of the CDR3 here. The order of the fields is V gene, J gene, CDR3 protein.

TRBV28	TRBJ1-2	ASSLTQRRDRAPGYT
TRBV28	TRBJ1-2	ASSLDTYGYT
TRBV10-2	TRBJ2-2	ASSESGGTGELF
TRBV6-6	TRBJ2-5	ASRGTSGAWEETQY
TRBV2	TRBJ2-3	ASTQGAGEWDTQY
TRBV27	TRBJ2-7	ASSLMTGQGGNEQY
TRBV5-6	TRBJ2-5	ASSLEYGNQETQY
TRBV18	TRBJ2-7	ASSPRVAGEQY
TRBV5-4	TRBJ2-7	ASSSGTAYEQY
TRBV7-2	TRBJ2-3	ASSLTSAPSTDTQY
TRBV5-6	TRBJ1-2	ASSLVGDRVSGYT
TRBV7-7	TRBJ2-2	ASSELPGELF
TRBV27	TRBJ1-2	ASSTYGTGATGYGYT
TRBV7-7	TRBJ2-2	ASSPGRAQAEELF
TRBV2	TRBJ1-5	ASRGSGKGSNQPQH
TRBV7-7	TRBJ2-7	ASSQGQSSYEQY
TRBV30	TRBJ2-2	AWSGFSNTGELF
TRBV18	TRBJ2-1	ASSPGDPYNEQF
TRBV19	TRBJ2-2	ASTWFGELF
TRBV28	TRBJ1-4	ASSAGGADEKLF
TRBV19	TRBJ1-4	ASSISGTDEKLF
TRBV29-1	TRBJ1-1	SAPHTNTEAF
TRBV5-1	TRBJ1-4	ASSSSPGEEKLF
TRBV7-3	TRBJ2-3	ASSAQRVGEASTDTQY
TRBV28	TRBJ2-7	ASTPGGVYEQY
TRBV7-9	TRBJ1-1	ASTLSQNTEAF
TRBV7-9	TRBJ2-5	ASSSWTGGSQETQY
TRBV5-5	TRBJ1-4	ASSPHGQGEWEKLF
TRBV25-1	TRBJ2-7	ASARGTYEQY
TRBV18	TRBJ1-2	ASSRDRGRSNYGYT
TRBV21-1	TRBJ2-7	ASSPGIGFRTGPCEQY
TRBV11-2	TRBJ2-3	ASSSPSGADTQY
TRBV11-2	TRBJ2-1	ASSLGLANEQF
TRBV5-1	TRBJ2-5	ASSSSGSQETQY
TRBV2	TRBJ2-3	ASHGTSGTDTQY
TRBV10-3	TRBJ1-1	AISGQPKNTEAF
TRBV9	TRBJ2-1	ASSVVLAGVDEQF
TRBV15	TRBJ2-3	ATSKGLIETWDTQY
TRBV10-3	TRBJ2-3	AINGRTSTDTQY
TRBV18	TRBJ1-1	ASLDRGHTEAF
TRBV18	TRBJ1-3	ASSRGPFLSGNTIY
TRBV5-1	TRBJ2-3	ASSWGLAGLADTQY
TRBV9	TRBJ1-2	ASSVNGRANGYT
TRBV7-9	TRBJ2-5	ASSLLETQY
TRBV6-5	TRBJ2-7	ASSYQGGPYEQY
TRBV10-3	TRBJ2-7	AIRSVLADYEQY
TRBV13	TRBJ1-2	ASSLGRSYGYT
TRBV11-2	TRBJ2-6	ASSPYPQTGTGANVLT
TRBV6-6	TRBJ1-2	ASRGGGAGYT
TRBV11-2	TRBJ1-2	ASSLSRTDDYGYT
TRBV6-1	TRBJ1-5	ASTTGTYSNQPQH
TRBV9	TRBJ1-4	ASSVGTANEKLF
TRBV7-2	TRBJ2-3	ASSFFAAVQYTDTQY
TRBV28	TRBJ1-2	ASTSRAGSNYGYT
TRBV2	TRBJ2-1	ASQGEARWNEQF
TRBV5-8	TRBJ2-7	ASSLILAGAREQY
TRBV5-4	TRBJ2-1	ASSDSNYNEQF
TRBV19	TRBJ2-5	ASRGGETQY